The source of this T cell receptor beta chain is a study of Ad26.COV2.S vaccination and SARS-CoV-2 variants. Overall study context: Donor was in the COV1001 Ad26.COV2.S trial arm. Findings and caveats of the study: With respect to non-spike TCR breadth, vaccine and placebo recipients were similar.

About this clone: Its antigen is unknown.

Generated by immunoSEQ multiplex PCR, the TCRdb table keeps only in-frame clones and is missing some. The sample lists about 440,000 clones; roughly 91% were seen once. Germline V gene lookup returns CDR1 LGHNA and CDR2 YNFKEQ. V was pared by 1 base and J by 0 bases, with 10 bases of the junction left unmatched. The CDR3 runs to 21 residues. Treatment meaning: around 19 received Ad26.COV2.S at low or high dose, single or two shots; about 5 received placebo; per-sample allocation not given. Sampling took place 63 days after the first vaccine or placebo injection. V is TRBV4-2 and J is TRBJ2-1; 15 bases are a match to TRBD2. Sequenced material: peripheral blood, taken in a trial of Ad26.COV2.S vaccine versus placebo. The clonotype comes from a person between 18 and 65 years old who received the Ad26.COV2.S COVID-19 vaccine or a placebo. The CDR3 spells CASSQVSRTSGRVSSYNEQFF. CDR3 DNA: TGTGCCAGCAGCCAAGTTTCTCGGACTAGCGGGAGGGTGAGCTCCTACAATGAGCAGTTCTTC.